This is a list of T cell receptor beta chains from one sample in a study of blood T cell repertoires in COVID-19. Some clones are missing from TCRdb's copy, which holds only in-frame ones; the method was immunoSEQ multiplex PCR. The table shows about 310,000 clones, with around 89% occurring only once. The source material was PBMCs or T cells enriched from blood (not recorded which). Source of these receptors: a woman aged 40 to 49 who had recovered from COVID-19. CDR3s include the opening cysteine and the closing phenylalanine or tryptophan. Each record gives: V gene, J gene, D gene, CDR3 protein, CDR3 DNA. A D gene is named only where the DNA matches it firmly.

>TRBV7-3|TRBJ2-1|TRBD2
CASSSRGGEQFF
TGTGCCAGCAGTTCTCGCGGGGGTGAGCAGTTCTTC
>TRBV27|TRBJ1-5|TRBD1
CASSLRDRAQPQHF
TGTGCCAGCAGTCTCCGGGACAGGGCTCAGCCCCAGCATTTT
>TRBV1|TRBJ2-5|.
CTSSLRDSGKETQYF
TGCACCAGCAGCCTCAGGGACAGCGGCAAAGAGACCCAGTACTTC
>TRBV24-1|TRBJ2-3|.
CATSVRYTDTQYF
TGTGCCACCAGTGTGAGGTACACAGATACGCAGTATTTT
>TRBV29-1|TRBJ1-2|TRBD1
CSVESRDRGNYGYTF
TGCAGCGTGGAGAGTCGGGACAGGGGTAACTATGGCTACACCTTC
>TRBV6-2/TRBV6-3|TRBJ1-1|.
CASSDPRDIRMNTEAFF
TGTGCCAGCAGCGATCCTCGGGACATACGAATGAACACTGAAGCTTTCTTT
>TRBV5-1|TRBJ1-2|TRBD1
CASSLDTGEYGYTF
TGCGCCAGCAGCTTGGACACAGGGGAATATGGCTACACCTTC
>TRBV2|TRBJ2-1|.
CASTRGLSSYNEQFF
TGTGCCAGCACCAGGGGCCTAAGCTCCTACAATGAGCAGTTCTTC
>TRBV19|TRBJ2-7|TRBD1
CASSVAGQGVYEQYF
TGTGCCAGTAGTGTAGCCGGACAGGGTGTCTACGAGCAGTACTTC
>TRBV28|TRBJ2-5|.
CASSPLTGNWGQETQYF
TGTGCCAGCAGTCCGCTAACCGGGAATTGGGGCCAAGAGACCCAGTACTTC
>TRBV5-1|TRBJ1-1|.
CASSLEGVTEAFF
TGCGCCAGCAGCTTGGAGGGGGTCACTGAAGCTTTCTTT
>TRBV7-2|TRBJ2-2|.
CASTPTRQYTGELFF
TGTGCCAGCACCCCGACGAGGCAGTACACCGGGGAGCTGTTTTTT
>TRBV9|TRBJ2-2|.
CASSVGTLTGELFF
TGTGCCAGCAGCGTAGGGACTTTGACCGGGGAGCTGTTTTTT